This T cell receptor (beta chain) was recorded in a study of T-cell memory formation after mild COVID-19. The CDR3 spans 14 residues. The germline gives CDR1 SGHRS, CDR2 YFSETQ. V gave up 0 bases and J gave up 6 bases, with 12 bases separating them. 5'RACE primed from the constant segment yielded TCR alpha and TCR beta cDNA libraries bearing sample barcodes and UMIs. TCRdb re-analysed the 5' RACE reads in MiXCR, keeping a single row per CDR3 protein. The table records 85,000 to 130,000 distinct CDR3 sequences, 15% to 20% of them present only once. General study results and limits: Cross-reactive memory apparently joined, as some responding clones appeared in pre-infection memory. Mainly in CM and EM were contracting CD4+ clones; CD8+ were in EMRA. Confirmation of SARS-CoV-2 specificity was lacking for second-wave clones peaking day 37.

This clonotype appeared many times. The antigen is undetermined. The chain links TRBV5-1 to TRBJ1-1; D unresolved. This clonotype originated in an adult woman who had mild COVID-19 (a few samples of this study predate the infection). Cell type and time point are not known. Input material: PBMCs or a T cell subset sorted from them (not recorded which). The CDR3 DNA reads TGCGCCAGCAGCTTGGGCATGGAAGGTCCTGAAGCTTTCTTT. Its protein product is CASSLGMEGPEAFF. The full variable domain, rest sourced from reference TRBV5-1 and TRBJ1-1, is KAGVTQTPRYLIKTRGQQVTLSCSPISGHRSVSWYQQTPGQGLQFLFEYFSETQRNKGNFPGRFSGRQFSNSRSEMNVSTLELGDSALYLCASSLGMEGPEAFFGQGTRLTVV.